This T cell receptor beta chain was obtained from a study of blood T cell repertoires in COVID-19. The CDR3 runs to 15 residues. V lost 5 bases, J lost 4 bases, and 7 bases stayed unmatched. Germline V gene lookup returns CDR1 SGHAT and CDR2 FQNNGV. Here immunoSEQ multiplex PCR was the method, and the copy in TCRdb shows in-frame clones only, minus some. Of around 100,000 clones in the sample, around 90% were seen once. The material sequenced was peripheral blood. This sequence originates from a human donor in a cohort sampled during active COVID-19. The rearrangement joins TRBV11-2 to TRBJ2-2; TRBD2 aligns across 7 bases. The CDR3 sequence is CASSTRESGTGELFF. The CDR3 bases are TGTGCCAGCAGCACGCGGGAGAGCGGCACCGGGGAGCTGTTTTTT.